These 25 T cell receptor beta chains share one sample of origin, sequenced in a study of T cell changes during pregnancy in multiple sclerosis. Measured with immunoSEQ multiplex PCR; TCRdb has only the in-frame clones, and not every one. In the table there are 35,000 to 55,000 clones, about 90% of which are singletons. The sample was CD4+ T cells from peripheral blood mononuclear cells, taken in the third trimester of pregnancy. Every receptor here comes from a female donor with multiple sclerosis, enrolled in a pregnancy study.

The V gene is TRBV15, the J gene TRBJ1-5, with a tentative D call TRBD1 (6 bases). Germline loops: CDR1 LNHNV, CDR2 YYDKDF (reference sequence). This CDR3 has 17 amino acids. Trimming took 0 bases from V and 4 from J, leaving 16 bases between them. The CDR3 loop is CATSRESAGAVNQPQHF. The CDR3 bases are TGTGCCACCAGCAGAGAGTCCGCGGGGGCTGTGAATCAGCCCCAGCATTTT.

Here the CDR3 reads CASSLTAGQGATSEQFF. The CDR3 coding sequence is TGTGCCAGCAGCTTAACCGCGGGACAGGGGGCAACTAGTGAGCAGTTCTTC. The rearrangement links TRBV7-3 to TRBJ2-1; the match to TRBD1 covers 12 bases. Germline CDR1 reads SGHTA; CDR2 reads FQGTGA. V shed 0 bases and J 9 bases; nucleotides not matched to a gene: 9. The CDR3 extends over 17 amino acids.

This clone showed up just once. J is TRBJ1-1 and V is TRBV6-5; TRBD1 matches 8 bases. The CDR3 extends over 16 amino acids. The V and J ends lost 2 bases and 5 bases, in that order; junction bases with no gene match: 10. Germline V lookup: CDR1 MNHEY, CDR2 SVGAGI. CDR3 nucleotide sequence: TGTGCCAGCAGTTACGGAAGGCAGGGGGCGCGGACTGAAGCTTTCTTT. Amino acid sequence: CASSYGRQGARTEAFF.

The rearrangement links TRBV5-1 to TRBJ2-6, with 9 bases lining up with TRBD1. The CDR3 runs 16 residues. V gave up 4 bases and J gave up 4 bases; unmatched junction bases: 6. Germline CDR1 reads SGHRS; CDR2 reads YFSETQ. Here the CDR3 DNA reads TGCGCCAGCAGCCGGGACAGGGACTCCGGGGCCAACGTCCTGACTTTC. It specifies CASSRDRDSGANVLTF.

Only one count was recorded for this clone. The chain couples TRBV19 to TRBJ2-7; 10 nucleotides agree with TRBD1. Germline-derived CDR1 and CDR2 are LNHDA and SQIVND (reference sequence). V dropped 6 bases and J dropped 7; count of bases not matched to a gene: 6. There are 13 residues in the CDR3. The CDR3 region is CASRGQGIGEQYF. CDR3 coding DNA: TGTGCCAGTAGGGGACAGGGGATAGGGGAGCAGTACTTC.

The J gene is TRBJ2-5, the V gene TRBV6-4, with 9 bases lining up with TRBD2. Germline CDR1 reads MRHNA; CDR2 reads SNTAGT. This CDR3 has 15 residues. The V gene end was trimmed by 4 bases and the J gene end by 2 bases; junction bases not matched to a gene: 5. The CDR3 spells CASSGPSGIQETQYF. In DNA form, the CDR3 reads TGTGCCAGCAGTGGACCTAGCGGGATACAAGAGACCCAGTACTTC.

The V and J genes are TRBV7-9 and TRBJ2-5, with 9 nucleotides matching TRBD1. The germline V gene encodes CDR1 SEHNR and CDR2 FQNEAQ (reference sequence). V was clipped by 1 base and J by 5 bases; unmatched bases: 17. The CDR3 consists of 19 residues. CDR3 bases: TGTGCCAGCAGCTTAGAAGGGTCCGTCCGTCGGACAGGGGCTGAGACCCAGTACTTC. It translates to CASSLEGSVRRTGAETQYF.

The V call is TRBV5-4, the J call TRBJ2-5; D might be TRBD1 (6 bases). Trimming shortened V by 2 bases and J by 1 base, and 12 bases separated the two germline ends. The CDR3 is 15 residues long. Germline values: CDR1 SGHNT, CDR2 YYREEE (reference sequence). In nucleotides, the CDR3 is TGTGCCAGCAGCTTTGACCAGGGGCGCCAAGAGACCCAGTACTTC. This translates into CASSFDQGRQETQYF.

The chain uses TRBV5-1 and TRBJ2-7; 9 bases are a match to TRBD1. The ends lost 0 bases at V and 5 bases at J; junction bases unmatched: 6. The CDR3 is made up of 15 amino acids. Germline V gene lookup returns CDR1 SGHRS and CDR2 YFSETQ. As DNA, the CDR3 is TGCGCCAGCAGCTTGGGGGACAGGGACCATCACGAGCAGTACTTC. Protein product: CASSLGDRDHHEQYF.

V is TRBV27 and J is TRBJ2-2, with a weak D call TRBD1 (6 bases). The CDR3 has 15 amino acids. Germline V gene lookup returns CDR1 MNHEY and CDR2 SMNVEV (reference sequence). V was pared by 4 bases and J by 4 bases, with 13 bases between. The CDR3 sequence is CASSSSSQGTGELFF. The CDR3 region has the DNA TGTGCCAGCAGTTCTAGCTCACAGGGCACCGGGGAGCTGTTTTTT.

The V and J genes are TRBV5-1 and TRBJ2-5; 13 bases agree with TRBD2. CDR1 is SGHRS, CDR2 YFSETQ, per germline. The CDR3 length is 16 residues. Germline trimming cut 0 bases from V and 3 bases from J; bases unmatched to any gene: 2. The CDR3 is CASSLGGLAGEETQYF. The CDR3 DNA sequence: TGCGCCAGCAGCTTGGGTGGACTAGCGGGAGAAGAGACCCAGTACTTC.

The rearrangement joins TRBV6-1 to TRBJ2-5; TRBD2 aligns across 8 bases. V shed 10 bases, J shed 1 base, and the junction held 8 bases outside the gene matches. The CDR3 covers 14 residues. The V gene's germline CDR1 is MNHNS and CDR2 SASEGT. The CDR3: CATLRTSGQETQYF. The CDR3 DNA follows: TGTGCCACCTTGCGTACTAGCGGCCAAGAGACCCAGTACTTC.

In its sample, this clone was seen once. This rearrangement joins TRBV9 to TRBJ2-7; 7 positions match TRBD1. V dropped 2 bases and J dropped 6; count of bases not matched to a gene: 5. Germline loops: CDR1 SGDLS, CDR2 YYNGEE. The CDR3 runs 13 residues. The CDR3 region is CASSVGPGGEQYF. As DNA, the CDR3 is TGTGCCAGCAGCGTGGGTCCAGGGGGCGAGCAGTACTTC.

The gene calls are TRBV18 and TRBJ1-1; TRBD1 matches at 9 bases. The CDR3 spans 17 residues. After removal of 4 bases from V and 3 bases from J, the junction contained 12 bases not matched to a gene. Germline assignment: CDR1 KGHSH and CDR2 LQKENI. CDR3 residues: CASSLSGTGSTHTEAFF. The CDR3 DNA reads TGTGCCAGCTCACTTTCCGGGACAGGGAGTACCCACACTGAAGCTTTCTTT.

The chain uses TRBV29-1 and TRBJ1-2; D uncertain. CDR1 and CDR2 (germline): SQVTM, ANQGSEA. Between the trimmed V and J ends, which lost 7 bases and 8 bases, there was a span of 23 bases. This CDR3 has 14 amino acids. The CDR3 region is CSALGDGAHKGYTF. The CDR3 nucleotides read TGCAGCGCCCTGGGAGACGGAGCCCATAAGGGCTACACCTTC.

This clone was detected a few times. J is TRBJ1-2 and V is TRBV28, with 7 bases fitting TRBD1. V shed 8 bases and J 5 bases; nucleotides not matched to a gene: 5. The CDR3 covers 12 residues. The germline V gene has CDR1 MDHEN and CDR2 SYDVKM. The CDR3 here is CASSTGEYGYTF. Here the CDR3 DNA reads TGTGCCAGCTCAACAGGGGAATATGGCTACACCTTC.

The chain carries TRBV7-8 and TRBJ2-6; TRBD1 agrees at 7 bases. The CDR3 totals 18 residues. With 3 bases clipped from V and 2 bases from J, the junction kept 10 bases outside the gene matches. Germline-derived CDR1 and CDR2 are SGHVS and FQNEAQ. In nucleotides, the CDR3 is TGTGCCAGCAGCTTTCGCAGACAGGGAATCACTGGGGCCAACGTCCTGACTTTC. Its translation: CASSFRRQGITGANVLTF.

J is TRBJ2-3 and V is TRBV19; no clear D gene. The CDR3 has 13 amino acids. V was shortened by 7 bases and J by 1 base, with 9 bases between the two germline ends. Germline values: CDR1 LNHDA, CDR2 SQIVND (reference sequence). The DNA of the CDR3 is TGTGCCAGTAAGTCTCGAGGCACAGATACGCAGTATTTT. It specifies CASKSRGTDTQYF.

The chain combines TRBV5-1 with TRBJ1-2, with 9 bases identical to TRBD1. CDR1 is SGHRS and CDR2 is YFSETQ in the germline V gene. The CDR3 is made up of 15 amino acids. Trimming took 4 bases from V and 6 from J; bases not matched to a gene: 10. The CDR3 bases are TGCGCCAGCAGCGAGGACAGGGGACGTCTTAATGGCTACACCTTC. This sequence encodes CASSEDRGRLNGYTF.

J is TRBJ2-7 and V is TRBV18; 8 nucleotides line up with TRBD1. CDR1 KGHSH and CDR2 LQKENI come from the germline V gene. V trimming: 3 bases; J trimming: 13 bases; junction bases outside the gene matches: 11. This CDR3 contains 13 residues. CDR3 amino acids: CASSPKGQALLYF. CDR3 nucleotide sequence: TGTGCCAGCTCACCGAAGGGACAGGCCCTTTTATACTTC.

CDR3 protein: CASSEVRGDGYTF. In DNA form, the CDR3 reads TGTGCCAGCAGTGAAGTCAGGGGGGATGGCTACACCTTC. The V call is TRBV2, the J call TRBJ1-2, with 7 bases identical to TRBD1. The ends lost 1 base at V and 6 bases at J; junction bases unmatched: 2. CDR1 is SNHLY and CDR2 is FYNNEI in the germline V gene. This CDR3 has 13 residues.

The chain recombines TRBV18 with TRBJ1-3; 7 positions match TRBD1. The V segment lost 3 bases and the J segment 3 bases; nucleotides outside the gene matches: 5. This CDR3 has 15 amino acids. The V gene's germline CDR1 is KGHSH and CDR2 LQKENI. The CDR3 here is CASSPDRLLGNTIYF. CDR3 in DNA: TGTGCCAGCTCACCGGACAGGTTACTTGGAAACACCATATATTTT. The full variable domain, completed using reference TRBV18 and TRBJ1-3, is NAGVMQNPRHLVRRRGQEARLRCSPMKGHSHVYWYRQLPEEGLKFMVYLQKENIIDESGMPKERFSAEFPKEGPSILRIQQVVRGDSAAYFCASSPDRLLGNTIYFGEGSWLTVV.

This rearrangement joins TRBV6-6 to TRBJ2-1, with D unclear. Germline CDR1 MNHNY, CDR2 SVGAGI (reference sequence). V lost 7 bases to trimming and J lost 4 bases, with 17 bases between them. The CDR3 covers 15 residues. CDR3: CASITSPRAYNEQFF. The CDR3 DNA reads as TGTGCCAGCATAACCTCCCCGCGAGCTTACAATGAGCAGTTCTTC.

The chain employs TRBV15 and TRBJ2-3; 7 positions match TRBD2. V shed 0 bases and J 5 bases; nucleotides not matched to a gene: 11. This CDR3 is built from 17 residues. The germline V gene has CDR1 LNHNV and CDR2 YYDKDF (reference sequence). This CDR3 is CATSRDRGGFLGDTQYF. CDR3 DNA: TGTGCCACCAGCAGAGATAGGGGAGGGTTCCTCGGAGATACGCAGTATTTT.

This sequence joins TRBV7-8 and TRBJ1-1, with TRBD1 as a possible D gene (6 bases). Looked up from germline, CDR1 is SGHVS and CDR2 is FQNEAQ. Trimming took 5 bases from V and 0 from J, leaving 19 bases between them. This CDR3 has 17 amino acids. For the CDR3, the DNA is TGTGCCAGCAGCAGATTTACAGGGTTGAGGATGAACACTGAAGCTTTCTTT. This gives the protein CASSRFTGLRMNTEAFF.